This TCR beta chain was found in a study of shared clonotypes between healthy human individuals. Losses at the gene ends were 2 bases for V and 2 bases for J; bases not matched to a gene: 5. This CDR3 has 15 residues. CDR1 is MDHEN, CDR2 SYDVKM, per germline. Measured with immunoSEQ multiplex PCR; TCRdb has only the in-frame clones, and not every one. The profile shows about 2.1 million clones, about 93% of them singletons. Cells designated naive CD8 were CD45RO-negative and were positively selected for CCR7, with terminally differentiated effector memory CD45RA+ cells excluded. This sequence joins TRBV28 and TRBJ2-7; 8 bases fit TRBD2. This TCR came from a man aged 18 to 30 in good health. Some clones in this sample may be carry-over from other donors' samples. The sample taken for sequencing was naive CD8+ T cells from PBMCs. The CDR3 coding sequence is TGTGCCAGCAGTTTACATACTAGCGGCCCCTACGAGCAGTACTTC. Its translation is CASSLHTSGPYEQYF. Filled out from reference TRBV28 and TRBJ2-7, the complete variable domain reads DVKVTQSSRYLVKRTGEKVFLECVQDMDHENMFWYRQDPGLGLRLIYFSYDVKMKEKGDIPEGYSVSREKKERFSLILESASTNQTSMYLCASSLHTSGPYEQYFGPGTRLTVT.